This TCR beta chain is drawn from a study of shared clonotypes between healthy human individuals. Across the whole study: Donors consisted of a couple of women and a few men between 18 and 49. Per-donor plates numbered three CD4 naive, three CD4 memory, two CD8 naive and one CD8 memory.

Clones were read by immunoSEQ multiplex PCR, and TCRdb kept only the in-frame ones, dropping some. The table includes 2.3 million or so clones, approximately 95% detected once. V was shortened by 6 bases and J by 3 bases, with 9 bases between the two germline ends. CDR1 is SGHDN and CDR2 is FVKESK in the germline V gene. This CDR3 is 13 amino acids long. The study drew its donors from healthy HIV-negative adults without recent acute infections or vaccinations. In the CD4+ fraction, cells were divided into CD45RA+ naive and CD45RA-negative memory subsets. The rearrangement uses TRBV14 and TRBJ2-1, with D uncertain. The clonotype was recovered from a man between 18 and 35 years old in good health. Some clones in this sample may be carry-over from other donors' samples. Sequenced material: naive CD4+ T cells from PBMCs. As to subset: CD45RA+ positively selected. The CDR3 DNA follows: TGTGCCAGCAGGGTGGATCTCTACAATGAGCAGTTCTTC. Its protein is CASRVDLYNEQFF.